The clone carrying this T cell receptor beta chain was recorded at least ten times. Its antigen is not identified. Both iRepertoire HTBI primers and Arm-PCR of CDR3 regions were used to build the TCR beta libraries. TCRdb independently ran MiXCR on the multiplex PCR reads; one entry per CDR3 protein. The sample includes some 410,000 distinct CDR3 sequences, about 15% of them seen just once. This sample was taken from a study of regulatory T cells in long-lasting Graves disease. As for the study in general: New Graves' disease cases had less than 3 months of antithyroid drugs. Broader study findings: With persistent disease, TRBV28, TRBJ1-2 and TRBJ2-5 were the favored segments.

Time point meaning: newly diagnosed GD, antithyroid drugs for less than 3 months. The TCR library was prepared using RNA isolated from PBMCs. Germline V gene lookup returns CDR1 GTSNPN and CDR2 SVGIG (reference sequence). V lost 4 bases and J lost 5; bases outside the gene matches: 10. The CDR3 is 15 residues long. Another study also made use of these data, one on T cells in Graves' hyperthyroidism and ophthalmopathy.

The chain carries TRBV30 and TRBJ2-5; TRBD2 aligns across 10 bases. The sample in question was peripheral blood mononuclear cells (PBMCs), obtained at new diagnosis, from a patient treated with antithyroid drugs. This receptor was obtained from a woman aged 25 to 45 with Graves disease. In DNA form, the CDR3 reads TGTGCCTGGAAGAGCGCTAGCGGGAGATCGGAGACCCAGTACTTC. Translating gives CAWKSASGRSETQYF.